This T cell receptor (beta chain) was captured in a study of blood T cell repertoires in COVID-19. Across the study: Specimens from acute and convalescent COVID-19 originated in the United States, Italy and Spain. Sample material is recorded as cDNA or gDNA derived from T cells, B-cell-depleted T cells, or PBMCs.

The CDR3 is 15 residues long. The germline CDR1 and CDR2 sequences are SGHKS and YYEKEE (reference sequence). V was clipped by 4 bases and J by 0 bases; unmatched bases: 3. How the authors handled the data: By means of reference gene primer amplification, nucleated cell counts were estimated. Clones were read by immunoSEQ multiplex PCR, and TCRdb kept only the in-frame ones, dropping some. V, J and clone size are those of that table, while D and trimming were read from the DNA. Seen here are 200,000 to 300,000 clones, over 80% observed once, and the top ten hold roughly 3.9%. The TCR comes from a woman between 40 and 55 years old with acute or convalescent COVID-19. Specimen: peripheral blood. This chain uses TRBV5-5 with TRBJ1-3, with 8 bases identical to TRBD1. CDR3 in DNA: TGTGCCAGCAGCCGTCAGGGGGCCTCTGGAAACACCATATATTTT. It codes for CASSRQGASGNTIYF.